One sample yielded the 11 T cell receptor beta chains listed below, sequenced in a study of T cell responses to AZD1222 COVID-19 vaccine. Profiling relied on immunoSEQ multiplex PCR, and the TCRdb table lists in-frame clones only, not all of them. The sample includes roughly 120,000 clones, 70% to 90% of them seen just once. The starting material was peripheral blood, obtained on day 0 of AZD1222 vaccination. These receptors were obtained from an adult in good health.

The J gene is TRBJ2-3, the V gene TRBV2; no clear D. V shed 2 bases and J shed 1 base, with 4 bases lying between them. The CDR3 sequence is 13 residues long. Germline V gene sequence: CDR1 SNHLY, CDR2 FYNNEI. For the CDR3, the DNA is TGTGCCAGCAGTGAACAGGGCACAGATACGCAGTATTTT. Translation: CASSEQGTDTQYF. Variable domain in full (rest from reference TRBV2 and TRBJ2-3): EPEVTQTPSHQVTQMGQEVILRCVPISNHLYFYWYRQILGQKVEFLVSFYNNEISEKSEIFDDQFSVERPDGSNFTLKIRSTKLEDSAMYFCASSEQGTDTQYFGPGTRLTVL.

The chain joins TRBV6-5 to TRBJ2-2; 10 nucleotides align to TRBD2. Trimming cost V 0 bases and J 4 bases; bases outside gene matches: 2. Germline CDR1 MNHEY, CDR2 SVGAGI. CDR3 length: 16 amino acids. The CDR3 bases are TGTGCCAGCAGTTACTCCGGGACTAGCGTCACCGGGGAGCTGTTTTTT. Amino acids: CASSYSGTSVTGELFF.

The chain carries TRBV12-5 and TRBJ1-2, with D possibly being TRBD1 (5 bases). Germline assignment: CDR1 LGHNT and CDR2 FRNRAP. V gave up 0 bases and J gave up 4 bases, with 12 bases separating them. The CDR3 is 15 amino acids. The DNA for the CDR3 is TGTGCTAGTGGTTTGGTTGATGGAGGGGCCTATGGCTACACCTTC. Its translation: CASGLVDGGAYGYTF.

The DNA for the CDR3 is TGTGCCAGCAGCTTGGGAGGGGGCGCAGGGCAGCCCCAGCATTTT. The encoded protein is CASSLGGGAGQPQHF. The rearrangement joins TRBV5-4 to TRBJ1-5; 7 positions agree with TRBD1. The CDR3 runs 15 residues. The V and J ends lost 0 bases and 7 bases, in that order; junction bases with no gene match: 7. Looked up from germline, CDR1 is SGHNT and CDR2 is YYREEE (reference sequence). Drawing the rest from reference TRBV5-4 and TRBJ1-5, the complete variable domain is ETGVTQSPTHLIKTRGQQVTLRCSSQSGHNTVSWYQQALGQGPQFIFQYYREEENGRGNFPPRFSGLQFPNYSSELNVNALELDDSALYLCASSLGGGAGQPQHFGDGTRLSIL.

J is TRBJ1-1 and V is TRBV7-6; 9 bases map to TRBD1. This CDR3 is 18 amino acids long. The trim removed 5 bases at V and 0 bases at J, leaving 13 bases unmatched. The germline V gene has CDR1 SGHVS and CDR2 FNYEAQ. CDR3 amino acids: CASSKDRGSTNMNTEAFF. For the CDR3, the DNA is TGTGCCAGCAGCAAGGACAGGGGTTCCACTAACATGAACACTGAAGCTTTCTTT. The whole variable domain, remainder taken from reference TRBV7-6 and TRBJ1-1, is GAGVSQSPRYKVTKRGQDVALRCDPISGHVSLYWYRQALGQGPEFLTYFNYEAQQDKSGLPNDRFSAERPEGSISTLTIQRTEQRDSAMYRCASSKDRGSTNMNTEAFFGQGTRLTVV.

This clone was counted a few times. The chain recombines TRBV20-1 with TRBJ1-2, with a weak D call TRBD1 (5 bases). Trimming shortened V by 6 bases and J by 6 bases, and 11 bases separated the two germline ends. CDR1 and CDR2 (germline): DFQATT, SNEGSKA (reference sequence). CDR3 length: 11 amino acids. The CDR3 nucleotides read TGCAGTGCCAAACTCAGGGATGGCTACACCTTC. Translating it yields CSAKLRDGYTF.

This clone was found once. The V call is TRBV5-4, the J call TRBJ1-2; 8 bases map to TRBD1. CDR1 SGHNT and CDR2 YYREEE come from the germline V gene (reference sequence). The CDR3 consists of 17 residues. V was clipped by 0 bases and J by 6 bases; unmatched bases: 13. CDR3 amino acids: CASSLDPERQGWDGYTF. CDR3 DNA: TGTGCCAGCAGCTTGGACCCTGAAAGACAGGGGTGGGATGGCTACACCTTC.

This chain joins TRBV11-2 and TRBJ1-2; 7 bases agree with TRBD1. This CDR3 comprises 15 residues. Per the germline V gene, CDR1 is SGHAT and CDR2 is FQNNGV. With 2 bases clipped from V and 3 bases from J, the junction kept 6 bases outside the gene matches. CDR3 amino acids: CASSLRGQYDYGYTF. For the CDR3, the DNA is TGTGCCAGCAGCTTAAGGGGACAGTACGACTATGGCTACACCTTC.

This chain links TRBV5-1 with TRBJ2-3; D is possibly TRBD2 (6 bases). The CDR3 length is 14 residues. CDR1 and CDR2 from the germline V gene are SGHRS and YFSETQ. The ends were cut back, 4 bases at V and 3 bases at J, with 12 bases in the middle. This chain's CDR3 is CASSQSGVTDTQYF. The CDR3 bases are TGCGCCAGCAGCCAGTCGGGGGTGACAGATACGCAGTATTTT.

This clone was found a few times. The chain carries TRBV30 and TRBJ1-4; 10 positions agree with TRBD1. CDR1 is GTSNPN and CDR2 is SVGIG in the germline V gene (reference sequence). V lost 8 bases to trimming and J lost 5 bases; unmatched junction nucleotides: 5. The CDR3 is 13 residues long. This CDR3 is CARSGQGNEKLFF. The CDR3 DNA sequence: TGTGCCCGGTCGGGACAGGGGAATGAAAAACTGTTTTTT.

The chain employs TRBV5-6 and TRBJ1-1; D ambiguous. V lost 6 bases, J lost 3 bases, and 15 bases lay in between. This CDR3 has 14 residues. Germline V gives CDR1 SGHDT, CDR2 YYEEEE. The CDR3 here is CASIVTGGDTEAFF. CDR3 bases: TGTGCCAGCATTGTAACTGGCGGCGACACTGAAGCTTTCTTT.